The 7 T cell receptor beta chains in this list originate from one sample, sequenced in a study of shared clonotypes between healthy human individuals. Some clones are missing from TCRdb's copy, which holds only in-frame ones; the method was immunoSEQ multiplex PCR. The profile covers 2 million to 2.5 million clones, with approximately 96% appearing a single time and around 0.13% taken by the ten largest. The specimen was naive CD4+ T cells sorted from blood. The subset denotes: CD45RA+ positively selected. These receptors came from a young man in good health.

The V gene is TRBV2, the J gene TRBJ2-3; the match to TRBD1 covers 9 bases. The germline CDR1 and CDR2 sequences are SNHLY and FYNNEI. After removal of 4 bases from V and 5 bases from J, the junction contained 4 bases not matched to a gene. This CDR3 contains 14 residues. CDR3 protein: CASSGDRVLDTQYF. The CDR3 DNA follows: TGTGCCAGCAGTGGGGACAGGGTCTTAGATACGCAGTATTTT.

This clone was picked up one time. CDR3 sequence reads: CATSQSGGGTDTQYF. For the CDR3, the DNA is TGTGCCACCTCGCAAAGCGGGGGGGGCACAGATACGCAGTATTTT. The genes are TRBV7-9 and TRBJ2-3, with 10 bases identical to TRBD2. This CDR3 comprises 15 residues. The J segment lost 1 base and the V segment lost 10 bases, leaving 8 bases of the junction unmatched. Germline-derived CDR1 and CDR2 are SEHNR and FQNEAQ (reference sequence).

The chain uses TRBV29-1 and TRBJ1-4; D perhaps matches TRBD1 (5 bases). Trimming left V 4 bases short and J 0 bases short, with 18 bases between. Germline V gives CDR1 SQVTM, CDR2 ANQGSEA. This CDR3 region has 17 residues. The DNA of the CDR3 is TGCAGCGTTGGAAGCCAGGGTCTAACGGCAACTAATGAAAAACTGTTTTTT. Protein product: CSVGSQGLTATNEKLFF.

Details on this clone: This same CDR3 is encoded by further DNA sequences in the sample. The J gene is TRBJ2-7, the V gene TRBV7-2; TRBD1 is a possible D gene (5 bases). This CDR3 is 13 amino acids long. CDR1 and CDR2 (germline): SGHTA, FQGNSA. Deletions cut 1 base from V and 3 bases from J, with 7 bases between. As DNA, the CDR3 is TGTGCCAGCAGCTTAGAACAGGTCTACGAGCAGTACTTC. This sequence encodes CASSLEQVYEQYF.

The rearrangement links TRBV6-1 to TRBJ1-1; weak D call: TRBD1 (5 bases). CDR1 is MNHNS and CDR2 is SASEGT in the germline V gene. The CDR3 is made up of 13 amino acids. Trimming left V 5 bases short and J 10 bases short, with 17 bases between. The chain's CDR3 is CASSFPGKEGAFF. The CDR3 bases are TGTGCCAGCAGTTTTCCAGGGAAGGAGGGAGCTTTCTTT.

The count of this clone is one. The V gene is TRBV7-9, the J gene TRBJ2-1; D is possibly TRBD2 (5 bases). V was trimmed by 1 base and J by 0 bases, leaving 7 bases between them. CDR1 is SEHNR, CDR2 FQNEAQ, per germline (reference sequence). The CDR3 runs 15 residues. CDR3 residues: CASSLVGNSYNEQFF. CDR3 nucleotides: TGTGCCAGCAGCTTAGTCGGGAACTCCTACAATGAGCAGTTCTTC.

The chain has TRBV2 and TRBJ1-4; 8 bases line up with TRBD1. The CDR3 runs 14 residues. Trimming took 4 bases from V and 7 from J; bases not matched to a gene: 5. Per germline, CDR1 SNHLY and CDR2 FYNNEI. The CDR3 is CASSGQGPPEKLFF. The CDR3 bases are TGTGCCAGCAGTGGACAGGGGCCCCCTGAAAAACTGTTTTTT. Supplemented by reference TRBV2 and TRBJ1-4, the full variable domain reads EPEVTQTPSHQVTQMGQEVILRCVPISNHLYFYWYRQILGQKVEFLVSFYNNEISEKSEIFDDQFSVERPDGSNFTLKIRSTKLEDSAMYFCASSGQGPPEKLFFGSGTQLSVL.